The 32 T cell receptor beta chains below were found in one sample sequenced in a study of blood T cell repertoires in COVID-19. Libraries were prepared by immunoSEQ multiplex PCR; TCRdb keeps only in-frame clonotypes and omits some of them. The sample has approximately 170,000 clones, roughly nine tenths seen once. Material for sequencing was peripheral blood. These receptors were obtained from a man between 18 and 29 years old who had recovered from COVID-19.

The V and J genes are TRBV28 and TRBJ2-1, with D tentatively TRBD2 (6 bases). V lost 5 bases, J lost 7 bases, and 21 bases lay in between. Germline V gives CDR1 MDHEN, CDR2 SYDVKM. The CDR3 totals 16 residues. In DNA, the CDR3 is TGTGCCAGCAGTCGGGAACCGGGACTTATGGTTAATGAGCAGTTCTTC. Residues: CASSREPGLMVNEQFF.

The V call is TRBV6-5, the J call TRBJ2-1; perhaps TRBD1 as D (5 bases). Trimming pared 3 bases from V and 0 bases from J, leaving 9 bases between. Germline-derived CDR1 and CDR2 are MNHEY and SVGAGI. The CDR3 has 15 amino acids. The DNA of the CDR3 is TGTGCCAGCAGTTATCAGGGCATCTCCTACAATGAGCAGTTCTTC. It is translated as CASSYQGISYNEQFF.

The chain couples TRBV28 to TRBJ2-5; 9 bases map to TRBD1. Germline trimming cut 5 bases from V and 6 bases from J; bases unmatched to any gene: 10. Germline CDR1 and CDR2: MDHEN and SYDVKM. The CDR3 extends over 15 amino acids. CDR3 loop: CASSPRTGVVQTQYF. CDR3 nucleotide sequence: TGTGCCAGCAGTCCCAGGACAGGGGTCGTGCAGACCCAGTACTTC.

The chain combines TRBV6-6 with TRBJ2-3; perhaps TRBD1 as D (5 bases). The CDR3 contains 14 residues. The germline CDR1 and CDR2 sequences are MNHNY and SVGAGI (reference sequence). V was shortened by 2 bases and J by 3 bases, with 9 bases between the two germline ends. CDR3 nucleotide sequence: TGTGCCAGCAGTTACATCCAGGGAACAGATACGCAGTATTTT. This translates into CASSYIQGTDTQYF.

The V call is TRBV27, the J call TRBJ1-5, with a tentative D call TRBD1 (6 bases). From germline, CDR1 is MNHEY and CDR2 SMNVEV (reference sequence). V was trimmed by 5 bases and J by 7 bases, leaving 12 bases between them. The CDR3 extends over 13 amino acids. The CDR3 here is CASSPGQFQPQHF. The CDR3 coding sequence is TGTGCCAGCAGTCCAGGACAGTTCCAGCCCCAGCATTTT.

The chain joins TRBV27 to TRBJ2-3, with 13 positions matching TRBD2. The trim removed 5 bases at V and 2 bases at J, leaving 4 bases unmatched. There are 16 residues in the CDR3. Germline V gene data show CDR1 as MNHEY and CDR2 as SMNVEV (reference sequence). Here the CDR3 reads CASSAGTSGVTDTQYF. The CDR3 DNA reads TGTGCCAGCAGTGCCGGGACTAGCGGGGTCACAGATACGCAGTATTTT.

The chain has TRBV7-9 and TRBJ1-5, with TRBD1 matching over 7 bases. Losses at the gene ends were 5 bases for V and 6 bases for J; bases not matched to a gene: 10. CDR1 SEHNR and CDR2 FQNEAQ come from the germline V gene (reference sequence). This CDR3 contains 15 residues. CDR3: CASSPDREGRQPQHF. CDR3 in DNA: TGTGCCAGCAGCCCCGACAGGGAAGGACGTCAGCCCCAGCATTTT.

CDR3 sequence reads: CASEGDTQYF. CDR3 bases: TGTGCCAGCGAGGGAGATACGCAGTATTTT. The V call is TRBV6-5, the J call TRBJ2-3, with D maybe TRBD2 (5 bases). CDR3 length: 10 residues. Trimming left V 8 bases short and J 5 bases short, with 5 bases between. Per the germline V gene, CDR1 is MNHEY and CDR2 is SVGAGI.

The V and J genes are TRBV5-4 and TRBJ1-2; TRBD1 agrees at 7 bases. Germline V gene sequence: CDR1 SGHNT, CDR2 YYREEE (reference sequence). The V gene end was trimmed by 0 bases and the J gene end by 8 bases; junction bases not matched to a gene: 7. The CDR3 sequence is 14 residues long. CDR3 in amino acids: CASSLVGGVFGYTF. The CDR3 DNA reads TGTGCCAGCAGCTTGGTAGGGGGCGTCTTCGGCTACACCTTC.

In this sample, this clone turned up a few times. The chain is built from TRBV19 and TRBJ1-1, with D perhaps TRBD1 (5 bases). Trimming pared 5 bases from V and 2 bases from J, leaving 9 bases between. The CDR3 spans 13 residues. The germline V gene has CDR1 LNHDA and CDR2 SQIVND (reference sequence). The CDR3 coding sequence is TGTGCCAGTAGTCGGCAGGGAAACACTGAAGCTTTCTTT. Protein sequence: CASSRQGNTEAFF.

CDR3 sequence (DNA): TGTGCCAGCAGCACACAACTCGGGGGTGATGGCTACACCTTC. This encodes CASSTQLGGDGYTF. V and J are TRBV3-1 (or the pseudogene TRBV3-2) and TRBJ1-2, with D possibly TRBD1 on 5 matching bases. The CDR3 has 14 residues. Between the trimmed V and J ends, which lost 5 bases and 6 bases, there was a span of 16 bases. Germline assignment: CDR1 LGHDT and CDR2 YNNKEL (reference sequence).

The chain combines TRBV18 with TRBJ1-1, with TRBD1 as a possible D gene (6 bases). Germline lookup yields CDR1 KGHSH and CDR2 LQKENI. The CDR3 spans 14 residues. The ends were cut back, 4 bases at V and 0 bases at J, with 9 bases in the middle. The CDR3 is CASSRDNMNTEAFF. CDR3 nucleotide sequence: TGTGCCAGCTCACGGGACAACATGAACACTGAAGCTTTCTTT.

This chain uses TRBV7-2 with TRBJ2-7; TRBD2 agrees at 7 bases. Unmatched junction bases numbered 4, after V lost 1 base and J lost 7 bases. Germline-derived CDR1 and CDR2 are SGHTA and FQGNSA. This CDR3 is built from 13 residues. The CDR3 is CASSLELAREQYF. Written as DNA, the CDR3 is TGTGCCAGCAGCTTAGAACTAGCGAGGGAGCAGTACTTC.

This sequence joins TRBV3-1 (or the pseudogene TRBV3-2) and TRBJ1-2; 7 bases agree with TRBD1. The germline gives CDR1 LGHDT, CDR2 YNNKEL (reference sequence). CDR3 length: 14 amino acids. The V segment lost 4 bases and the J segment 4 bases; nucleotides outside the gene matches: 6. DNA of the CDR3: TGTGCCAGCAGCCTAGAGGGGGCAGCCTATGGCTACACCTTC. This gives the protein CASSLEGAAYGYTF.

The genes are TRBV18 and TRBJ2-3, with 11 bases lining up with TRBD2. Germline V gene lookup returns CDR1 KGHSH and CDR2 LQKENI. V was clipped by 0 bases and J by 2 bases; unmatched bases: 7. This CDR3 is 18 amino acids long. CDR3 DNA sequence: TGTGCCAGCTCACCACCGGGGCTAGCGGGAGGTAACACAGATACGCAGTATTTT. It encodes CASSPPGLAGGNTDTQYF.

The rearrangement links TRBV7-6 to TRBJ2-3; TRBD2 agrees at 7 bases. CDR1 and CDR2 (germline): SGHVS, FNYEAQ. The V and J ends lost 8 bases and 0 bases, in that order; junction bases with no gene match: 11. There are 16 residues in the CDR3. The CDR3 sequence is CASQDPGGTSTDTQYF. In nucleotides, the CDR3 is TGTGCCAGCCAGGACCCCGGGGGGACTAGCACAGATACGCAGTATTTT. Based on the CDR3 plus reference TRBV7-6 and TRBJ2-3, the full variable domain is GAGVSQSPRYKVTKRGQDVALRCDPISGHVSLYWYRQALGQGPEFLTYFNYEAQQDKSGLPNDRFSAERPEGSISTLTIQRTEQRDSAMYRCASQDPGGTSTDTQYFGPGTRLTVL.

The chain recombines TRBV7-9 with TRBJ2-2; D not resolved. CDR1 SEHNR and CDR2 FQNEAQ come from the germline V gene (reference sequence). CDR3 length: 15 amino acids. Trimming stripped 6 bases from V and 1 base from J, with 12 bases between. CDR3 DNA sequence: TGTGCCAGCAGGCCCGATTGGCTGAACACCGGGGAGCTGTTTTTT. Residues: CASRPDWLNTGELFF.

V and J are TRBV19 and TRBJ1-6; 9 positions agree with TRBD1. The J segment lost 2 bases and the V segment lost 10 bases, leaving 6 bases of the junction unmatched. The germline CDR1 and CDR2 sequences are LNHDA and SQIVND (reference sequence). CDR3 length equals 15 residues. The CDR3 DNA reads TGTGCCACCTCGACAGGGGGGACCTATAATTCACCCCTCCACTTT. Amino acid sequence: CATSTGGTYNSPLHF.

This sequence joins TRBV9 and TRBJ2-3, with D possibly TRBD2 on 6 matching bases. This CDR3 contains 17 residues. The V end lost 0 bases, the J end lost 2 bases, and 16 bases lay between the germline ends. Germline V gene data show CDR1 as SGDLS and CDR2 as YYNGEE. The DNA of the CDR3 is TGTGCCAGCAGCGTAGTCCCCGCGGGGCTCTTCACAGATACGCAGTATTTT. It specifies CASSVVPAGLFTDTQYF.

This clone was picked up a small number of times. The chain uses TRBV27 and TRBJ2-1; D possibly corresponds to TRBD1 (6 bases). The length of the CDR3 is 16 residues. V lost 5 bases to trimming and J lost 4 bases, with 18 bases between them. Germline CDR1 reads MNHEY; CDR2 reads SMNVEV (reference sequence). The CDR3 spells CASSAPRGVQYNEQFF. The DNA for the CDR3 is TGTGCCAGCAGTGCCCCCAGGGGAGTTCAGTACAATGAGCAGTTCTTC.

The chain combines TRBV5-8 with TRBJ2-5; 14 nucleotides agree with TRBD2. Losses at the gene ends were 3 bases for V and 5 bases for J; bases not matched to a gene: 15. The germline gives CDR1 SGHTS, CDR2 YDEGEE. This CDR3 comprises 19 residues. The CDR3 bases are TGTGCCAGCAGCTCCTCGACTAGCGGGAGGGCCTTTATAATGGAGACCCAGTACTTC. It encodes CASSSSTSGRAFIMETQYF.

The chain carries TRBV11-3 and TRBJ2-2; 13 nucleotides match TRBD2. CDR1 and CDR2 from the germline V gene are SGHNT and YENEEA. Unmatched junction bases numbered 1, after V lost 0 bases and J lost 6 bases. CDR3 length equals 16 residues. As DNA, the CDR3 is TGTGCCAGCAGCTTAGAAGGACTAGCGGGAGCCGGGGAGCTGTTTTTT. Translated: CASSLEGLAGAGELFF.

The chain joins TRBV7-9 to TRBJ2-7, with TRBD1 matching over 8 bases. The CDR3 is 12 amino acids. The junction had 4 bases not matched to a gene; V was cut back by 6 bases and J by 6 bases. The germline V gene encodes CDR1 SEHNR and CDR2 FQNEAQ (reference sequence). DNA for the CDR3: TGTGCCAGCAGGGGACAGGTACCCGAGCAGTACTTC. Protein: CASRGQVPEQYF. Full variable domain (outside the CDR3, taken from reference TRBV7-9 and TRBJ2-7): DTGVSQNPRHKITKRGQNVTFRCDPISEHNRLYWYRQTLGQGPEFLTYFQNEAQLEKSRLLSDRFSAERPKGSFSTLEIQRTEQGDSAMYLCASRGQVPEQYFGPGTRLTVT.

V usage is TRBV5-1 and J usage is TRBJ2-5, with 8 bases fitting TRBD1. V lost 0 bases, J lost 4 bases, and 14 bases stayed unmatched. Germline values: CDR1 SGHRS, CDR2 YFSETQ. The CDR3 covers 18 residues. The DNA for the CDR3 is TGCGCCAGCAGCTTGGCCGGACAGGCAGGGGGCTTCCGAGAGACCCAGTACTTC. It yields the protein CASSLAGQAGGFRETQYF. Together with reference TRBV5-1 and TRBJ2-5, the CDR3 gives the full variable domain: KAGVTQTPRYLIKTRGQQVTLSCSPISGHRSVSWYQQTPGQGLQFLFEYFSETQRNKGNFPGRFSGRQFSNSRSEMNVSTLELGDSALYLCASSLAGQAGGFRETQYFGPGTRLLVL.

The rearrangement joins TRBV10-3 to TRBJ2-5, with TRBD1 matching 7 bases. V lost 7 bases and J lost 5; bases outside the gene matches: 13. CDR1 is ENHRY and CDR2 is SYGVKD in the germline V gene. The CDR3 covers 15 residues. The CDR3 here is CAITEGVGQVETQYF. The CDR3 DNA is TGTGCCATCACCGAAGGTGTAGGACAGGTTGAGACCCAGTACTTC.

The chain uses TRBV12-3 or TRBV12-4 and TRBJ2-1, with TRBD1 identical over 9 bases. CDR3 length: 13 residues. The trim removed 5 bases at V and 10 bases at J, leaving 6 bases unmatched. DNA of the CDR3: TGTGCCAGCAGTCCCGGGACAGGGAACGAGCAGTTCTTC. Residues: CASSPGTGNEQFF.

This clone has a handful of counts. The rearrangement uses TRBV12-3 or TRBV12-4 and TRBJ1-1; D is perhaps TRBD1 (6 bases). Deletions cut 2 bases from V and 4 bases from J, with 8 bases between. This CDR3 has 13 amino acids. Written as DNA, the CDR3 is TGTGCCAGCAGTTTAACAGGGCCCACTGAAGCTTTCTTT. This encodes CASSLTGPTEAFF.

DNA of the CDR3: TGTGCCAGTAGTACTAATAGCGGGAGAGCATACGAGCAGTACTTC. This gives the protein CASSTNSGRAYEQYF. V usage is TRBV19 and J usage is TRBJ2-7, with 9 bases that match TRBD2. Germline V gene lookup returns CDR1 LNHDA and CDR2 SQIVND (reference sequence). Unmatched junction bases numbered 8, after V lost 4 bases and J lost 4 bases. The CDR3 totals 15 residues.

This clone showed up just a few times. V gene TRBV6-4 combines with J gene TRBJ1-1; D is perhaps TRBD1 (5 bases). With 3 bases removed from V and 4 bases from J, the gap between germline ends came to 9 bases. Germline V CDR1 and CDR2: MRHNA, SNTAGT. The CDR3 is 13 amino acids. The CDR3 here is CASSEMGGTEAFF. Here the CDR3 DNA reads TGTGCCAGCAGTGAAATGGGGGGCACTGAAGCTTTCTTT.

V gene TRBV4-3 combines with J gene TRBJ1-4; D is ambiguous. CDR1 is LGHNA and CDR2 is YSLEER in the germline V gene. Trimming cost V 3 bases and J 4 bases, with 15 bases left between them. There are 16 residues in the CDR3. The DNA for the CDR3 is TGCGCCAGCAGCCAGGAGCACGTGGGTCGTAATGAAAAACTGTTTTTT. Amino acids: CASSQEHVGRNEKLFF.

The chain has TRBV19 and TRBJ1-5; D remains ambiguous. CDR3 length: 15 residues. The germline CDR1 and CDR2 sequences are LNHDA and SQIVND (reference sequence). The germline V and J ends were trimmed by 4 bases and 3 bases, with 13 bases remaining between them. The CDR3 DNA is TGTGCCAGTAGTAGTATCCTCGGGTTCAATCAGCCCCAGCATTTT. Translated: CASSSILGFNQPQHF.

CDR3 sequence reads: CASSEPGHRTGYTF. The CDR3 DNA reads as TGTGCCAGCAGCGAGCCGGGACATAGGACTGGCTACACCTTC. This chain connects TRBV9 to TRBJ1-2; tentatively, D is TRBD1 (6 bases). This CDR3 is built from 14 residues. V gave up 3 bases and J gave up 7 bases, with 16 bases separating them. Germline CDR1 SGDLS, CDR2 YYNGEE.